These 14 T cell receptor beta chains were sequenced from one sample in a study of tissue T cells after allogeneic stem cell transplantation. Time point described: mouse harvest day 7 after allogeneic transplant. Tail vein injection delivered 10^7 T-cell-depleted bone marrow cells and 10^6 splenic CD5+ T cells. Only in-frame clones appear in the TCRdb table, and some are missing; sequencing was by immunoSEQ multiplex PCR. The sample gives around 6,300 clones, 42% of which show up once; approximately 2% is in the top ten. The sequencing input was skin. The source is a female BALB/c mouse given C57BL/6 T cells with graft-versus-host disease after an allogeneic hematopoietic cell transplant.

Notes on this clone: The listed genes are named as in mouse. Coverage ceases 1 residue before the CDR3 finishes, and the germline J gene fills in the end. The chain joins TRBV15 to TRBJ2-3; 12 bases fit TRBD2. Per germline, CDR1 SGHND and CDR2 FRSKSL. V lost 4 bases and J lost 3; bases outside the gene matches: 2. The CDR3 runs 15 residues. CDR3 residues: CASSSDWGGAETLYF. CDR3 DNA, as far as it was read: TGTGCCAGCAGTTCGGACTGGGGGGGGGCAGAAACGCTGTAT.

This clone was found once. One end of the junction does not line up with germline, which may come from a read error. Genes here carry mouse names. The CDR3 is cut off 1 residue early in the read; its end comes from the germline J gene. The genes are TRBV26 and TRBJ2-4; D remains unclear. The CDR3 spans 14 residues. From germline, CDR1 is KGHPV and CDR2 FQNQEV (reference sequence). CDR3 DNA, as far as it was read: TGTGCCACCAGTCCGACTACTCCTCAAAACACCTTGTAC. Residues: CATSPTTPQNTLY. The entire CDR3 is CATSPTTPQNTLYF.

To note about this clone: Gene names follow the mouse nomenclature. The DNA ends 1 residue before the CDR3 does, and the rest of the CDR3 is filled in from the germline J gene. The rearrangement joins TRBV1 to TRBJ2-7; TRBD2 aligns across 13 bases. CDR3 length equals 14 residues. Germline V gives CDR1 NSQYPW, CDR2 LRSPGD (reference sequence). V lost 3 bases to trimming and J lost 5 bases; unmatched junction nucleotides: 1. The sequenced CDR3 bases are TGCACCTGCAGTGCGGGGACTGGGGGGGATGAACAGTAC. Protein product: CTCSAGTGGDEQY. The complete CDR3 protein is CTCSAGTGGDEQYF.

This clone was picked up a small number of times. Genes and germline are mouse. Read sequence stops 1 residue before the CDR3 end, and the germline J gene provides the missing end. The rearrangement joins TRBV20 to TRBJ1-3; D is unresolved. V was pared by 6 bases and J by 3 bases, with 6 bases between. CDR1 GFQATS and CDR2 STVNSAI come from the germline V gene. The CDR3 is made up of 11 amino acids. The CDR3 bases that were read are TGTGGTGCGCCTAGTGGAAATACGCTCTAT. This translates into CGAPSGNTLY. The CDR3, in full, reads CGAPSGNTLYF. The full variable domain, with the rest looked up from reference TRBV20 and TRBJ1-3, is GALVYQYPRRTICKSGTSMRMECQAVGFQATSVAWYRQSPQKTFELIALSTVNSAIKYEQNFTQEKFPISHPNLSFSSMTVLNAYLEDRGLYLCGAPSGNTLYFGEGSRLIVV.

A note on this clone: Here the gene names and germline are mouse. The read halts 1 residue ahead of the CDR3 end, with the missing end drawn from the germline J gene. The sample holds other DNA sequences that translate to the same CDR3. This chain links TRBV26 with TRBJ2-4, with 8 nucleotides matching TRBD1. Germline V lookup: CDR1 KGHPV, CDR2 FQNQEV (reference sequence). Losses at the gene ends were 3 bases for V and 3 bases for J; bases not matched to a gene: 2. The CDR3 has 14 amino acids. Incomplete CDR3 DNA: TGTGCCAGCAGTCTCGGACAGGGCCAAAACACCTTGTAC. Its protein product is CASSLGQGQNTLY. The complete CDR3 reads CASSLGQGQNTLYF. The variable domain in full, completed from reference TRBV26 and TRBJ2-4, reads NSKVIQTPRYLVKGQGQKAKMRCIPEKGHPVVFWYQQNKNNEFKFLINFQNQEVLQQIDMTEKRFSAECPSNSPCSLEIQSSEAGDSALYLCASSLGQGQNTLYFGAGTRLSVL.

For this clone: Gene and germline names: mouse. The CDR3 goes on 1 residue after the read ends, and that part is filled in from the germline J gene. This chain connects TRBV26 to TRBJ2-3, with 8 bases lining up with TRBD1. Trimming took 7 bases from V and 3 from J; bases not matched to a gene: 3. Germline V gene sequence: CDR1 KGHPV, CDR2 FQNQEV (reference sequence). The CDR3 contains 13 residues. The sequenced part of the CDR3 DNA is TGTGCCAGCAAGCACAGGGGGGCAGAAACGCTGTAT. Translated, it gives CASKHRGAETLY. The full CDR3 protein reads CASKHRGAETLYF.

This clone was picked up a small number of times. Gene names are mouse gene names. The CDR3 goes on 1 residue after the read ends, and that part is filled in from the germline J gene. The rearrangement uses TRBV26 and TRBJ2-4; a weak D match, TRBD1 (5 bases). The germline V and J ends were trimmed by 4 bases and 0 bases, with 8 bases remaining between them. The CDR3 totals 14 residues. Germline V gene sequence: CDR1 KGHPV, CDR2 FQNQEV (reference sequence). CDR3 sequence reads: CASSPDNSQNTLYF. The sequenced CDR3 bases are TGTGCCAGCAGTCCGGACAATAGTCAAAACACCTTGTAC.

Of note for this clone: Mouse germline and gene names are used. The observed sequence ends 1 residue before the CDR3 terminus, with the missing tail filled in from the germline J gene. The chain links TRBV26 to TRBJ2-5; TRBD2 aligns across 10 bases. The germline gives CDR1 KGHPV, CDR2 FQNQEV (reference sequence). This CDR3 is 13 amino acids long. Trimming removed 3 bases from V and 6 bases from J; junction bases left unmatched: 0. The CDR3 bases that were read are TGTGCCAGCAGTCTACTGGGGGGGGACACCCAGTAC. It is translated as CASSLLGGDTQY. The complete CDR3 protein is CASSLLGGDTQYF.

In regard to this clone: Mouse gene names apply. The read ends 1 residue early relative to the CDR3; the germline J gene fills the gap. The chain recombines TRBV26 with TRBJ1-1, with D tentatively TRBD1 (5 bases). Germline values: CDR1 KGHPV, CDR2 FQNQEV (reference sequence). This CDR3 is 13 amino acids long. Trimming took 4 bases from V and 0 from J, leaving 6 bases between them. CDR3 bases read: TGTGCCAGCAGTCCGGGACAGAACACAGAAGTCTTC. Amino acid sequence: CASSPGQNTEVF. The entire CDR3 protein is CASSPGQNTEVFF. Full variable domain (rest looked up from reference TRBV26 and TRBJ1-1): NSKVIQTPRYLVKGQGQKAKMRCIPEKGHPVVFWYQQNKNNEFKFLINFQNQEVLQQIDMTEKRFSAECPSNSPCSLEIQSSEAGDSALYLCASSPGQNTEVFFGKGTRLTVV.

Of note for this clone: Any gene name here is a mouse gene name. With the read ending 1 residue before the CDR3 end, the germline J gene is used to fill in that end. The J gene is TRBJ2-5, the V gene TRBV1, with TRBD1 matching over 8 bases. The CDR3 loop spans 14 amino acids. Per the germline V gene, CDR1 is NSQYPW and CDR2 is LRSPGD (reference sequence). The V and J ends lost 3 bases and 7 bases, in that order; junction bases with no gene match: 6. The CDR3 bases that were read are TGCACCTGCAGTGCCGGACAGGGAGGGTACACCCAGTAC. Its translation is CTCSAGQGGYTQY. The complete CDR3 sequence is CTCSAGQGGYTQYF.

This clone qualifies as medium-sized. All gene names here are mouse names. The CDR3 here is CASSQDGTVYEQYF. CDR3 DNA, as far as it was read: TGTGCCAGCAGCCAAGATGGGACAGTCTATGAACAGTAC. The rearrangement uses TRBV2 and TRBJ2-7; 7 bases match TRBD1. The CDR3 goes on 1 residue after the read ends, and that part is filled in from the germline J gene. The CDR3 extends over 14 amino acids. Germline CDR1 and CDR2: LGHNA and YSYQKL. V was clipped by 0 bases and J by 3 bases; unmatched bases: 2.

This clone was counted a single time. The genes and germline here are from mouse. The missing CDR3 end, 1 residue past where the read stops, is filled in from the germline J gene. The rearrangement links TRBV4 to TRBJ1-1; weak D call: TRBD1 (6 bases). Germline CDR1 LGHDT, CDR2 YNNKQL (reference sequence). V lost 5 bases, J lost 1 base, and 14 bases lay in between. This CDR3 is built from 15 residues. The sequenced CDR3 bases are TGTGCCAGCAGCAAATCCGGGACACAAAACACAGAAGTCTTC. It codes for CASSKSGTQNTEVF. The whole CDR3 protein is CASSKSGTQNTEVFF.

With regard to this clone: Genes and germline are mouse. The read halts 1 residue ahead of the CDR3 end, with the missing end drawn from the germline J gene. The rearrangement joins TRBV26 to TRBJ1-4, with D uncertain. V lost 6 bases and J lost 3, with 8 bases in between. The CDR3 contains 13 residues. Per the germline V gene, CDR1 is KGHPV and CDR2 is FQNQEV (reference sequence). CDR3 in amino acids: CASSRTTNERLFF. The DNA read from the CDR3 is TGTGCCAGCAGCCGGACGACCAACGAAAGATTATTT.

About this clone itself: The germline and genes are mouse ones. The CDR3 end lies 1 residue beyond the end of the read and is filled in from the germline J gene. V and J are TRBV19 and TRBJ1-1, with 7 bases lining up with TRBD1. With 5 bases clipped from V and 4 bases from J, the junction kept 8 bases outside the gene matches. Germline V gene sequence: CDR1 FNHDT, CDR2 SITEND (reference sequence). This CDR3 contains 14 residues. The sequenced part of the CDR3 DNA is TGTGCCAGCAGCACAGGGGATTCGGGCACAGAAGTCTTC. Residues: CASSTGDSGTEVF. From start to end, the CDR3 is CASSTGDSGTEVFF.